The entry below gives a single T cell receptor beta chain sequence along with its context. The CDR3 is 14 residues long. Germline-derived CDR1 and CDR2 are SGHRS and YFSETQ. The V end was cut by 5 bases, the J end by 3 bases, with 15 bases between. The data derive from a study of T cell responses to AZD1222 COVID-19 vaccine. Assay used: immunoSEQ multiplex PCR; TCRdb lists only in-frame clones, some missing. The sample includes just under 95,000 clones, 70% to 90% of them seen just once. This chain joins TRBV5-1 and TRBJ2-7; D gene unclear. The material was peripheral blood, obtained on day 0 of AZD1222 vaccination. This TCR derives from an adult in good health. CDR3 in DNA: TGCGCCAGCAGTATGGCGAGCAGTGGCTACGAGCAGTACTTC. It translates to CASSMASSGYEQYF.